This entry lists 5 T cell receptor beta chains sequenced from one sample in a study of molecular identifiers for immune sequencing clone quantification. MiXCR, applied by TCRdb to the PCR reads, yields one record per CDR3 protein. The sample consists of hundreds of thousands of distinct CDR3 sequences, around 25% of them appearing once. The sequenced material came from naive CD8+ T cells from blood, with Jurkat cell RNA spiked in. Subset meaning: FACS-sorted CD8+CD4-CCR7+CD45RA+ naive T cells. Every receptor here comes from a human donor in good health. Some libraries in this study had Jurkat cell RNA spiked in.

This clonotype was seen ten or more times. V usage is TRBV3-1 and J usage is TRBJ1-5; tentatively, D is TRBD1 (6 bases). This CDR3 region has 16 residues. Germline-derived CDR1 and CDR2 are LGHDT and YNNKEL (reference sequence). The V end lost 5 bases, the J end lost 0 bases, and 14 bases lay between the germline ends. The CDR3 sequence is CASSSGAGYSNQPQHF. CDR3 coding DNA: TGTGCCAGCAGCTCAGGGGCCGGATATAGCAATCAGCCCCAGCATTTT.

This clonotype occurred a few times. V and J are TRBV19 and TRBJ2-7; D ambiguous. The germline gives CDR1 LNHDA, CDR2 SQIVND (reference sequence). This CDR3 spans 15 amino acids. The V gene lost 3 bases and the J gene lost 4 bases, with 16 bases spanning the gap. Here the CDR3 DNA reads TGTGCCAGTAGTATTGGAAGTGGGGTAGGGTACGAGCAGTACTTC. Encoded protein: CASSIGSGVGYEQYF.

This clonotype was counted at least ten times. V is TRBV19 and J is TRBJ1-1, with a possible D match to TRBD1 (6 bases). The CDR3 sequence is 15 residues long. Per germline, CDR1 LNHDA and CDR2 SQIVND (reference sequence). V was pared by 2 bases and J by 4 bases, with 14 bases between. The CDR3 nucleotides read TGTGCCAGTAGTATAAGTACCCGGGGGCTCACTGAAGCTTTCTTT. It yields the protein CASSISTRGLTEAFF.

This clonotype appeared many times. This chain connects TRBV7-9 to TRBJ1-5; D is unresolved. This CDR3 spans 17 amino acids. The V end was cut by 3 bases, the J end by 5 bases, with 20 bases between. Germline CDR1 SEHNR, CDR2 FQNEAQ (reference sequence). CDR3 nucleotides: TGTGCCAGCAGCTTCTACTCAGGAGTTAGCGCCTATCAGCCCCAGCATTTT. Residues: CASSFYSGVSAYQPQHF. The full variable domain, completed using reference TRBV7-9 and TRBJ1-5, is DTGVSQNPRHKITKRGQNVTFRCDPISEHNRLYWYRQTLGQGPEFLTYFQNEAQLEKSRLLSDRFSAERPKGSFSTLEIQRTEQGDSAMYLCASSFYSGVSAYQPQHFGDGTRLSIL.

This clonotype was seen many times. This chain links TRBV29-1 with TRBJ2-5; TRBD1 matches at 7 bases. This CDR3 comprises 12 residues. The germline gives CDR1 SQVTM, CDR2 ANQGSEA. V was clipped by 5 bases and J by 10 bases; unmatched bases: 10. The CDR3 sequence: CSVRGQRTDQYF. CDR3 nucleotide sequence: TGCAGCGTTAGGGGACAGAGAACGGACCAGTACTTC.